This passage covers 30 T cell receptor beta chains from one sample sequenced in a study of blood T cell repertoires in COVID-19. The protocol was immunoSEQ multiplex PCR, while the TCRdb copy is restricted to in-frame clones and leaves out a portion. The data show some 190,000 clones, with more than 80% seen just once and about 7.8% held by the top ten. Material for sequencing was peripheral blood. All receptors come from a woman older than 75 with COVID-19, enrolled during active disease.

V gene TRBV5-1 combines with J gene TRBJ2-7; 11 nucleotides match TRBD2. The germline V gene encodes CDR1 SGHRS and CDR2 YFSETQ. This CDR3 is built from 15 residues. V was clipped by 4 bases and J by 5 bases; unmatched bases: 8. CDR3 bases: TGCGCCAGCAGCGTCCTAGCGGGAGGTCCCAACGAGCAGTACTTC. Its translation is CASSVLAGGPNEQYF.

The chain has TRBV5-4 and TRBJ1-6; no clear D gene. Trimming took off 1 base at V and 7 bases at J, with 9 bases between the two ends. There are 14 residues in the CDR3. Looked up from germline, CDR1 is SGHNT and CDR2 is YYREEE (reference sequence). The CDR3: CASSLWWENSPLHF. The CDR3 DNA sequence: TGTGCCAGCAGCTTGTGGTGGGAGAATTCACCCCTCCACTTT.

This sequence joins TRBV5-1 and TRBJ1-1, with D perhaps matching TRBD1 (5 bases). Trimming stripped 4 bases from V and 6 bases from J, with 16 bases between. The CDR3 has 14 amino acids. The germline CDR1 and CDR2 sequences are SGHRS and YFSETQ. CDR3 coding DNA: TGCGCCAGCAGCGGGGGGGACGGGGCTTCTGAAGCTTTCTTT. Its protein product is CASSGGDGASEAFF.

The gene calls are TRBV2 and TRBJ2-1, with 8 bases lining up with TRBD2. V gave up 3 bases and J gave up 3 bases; unmatched junction bases: 7. Germline loops: CDR1 SNHLY, CDR2 FYNNEI. The CDR3 has 16 amino acids. Here the CDR3 DNA reads TGTGCCAGCAGTGACCGTTCAGGGACTAGCTACAATGAGCAGTTCTTC. Protein: CASSDRSGTSYNEQFF.

This clone appeared once. J is TRBJ2-1 and V is TRBV19, with 13 bases that match TRBD2. This CDR3 has 15 residues. CDR1 is LNHDA and CDR2 is SQIVND in the germline V gene (reference sequence). The ends lost 6 bases at V and 8 bases at J; junction bases unmatched: 7. CDR3 DNA: TGTGCCAGTAGCCCGACTAGCGGGAGGCAGGATGAGCAGTTCTTC. This sequence encodes CASSPTSGRQDEQFF.

The chain uses TRBV7-3 and TRBJ2-7, with TRBD2 identical over 7 bases. The CDR3 spans 12 residues. Germline values: CDR1 SGHTA, CDR2 FQGTGA. V lost 3 bases, J lost 7 bases, and 3 bases stayed unmatched. CDR3 sequence: CASSFHGGEQYF. CDR3 sequence (DNA): TGTGCCAGCAGCTTTCACGGGGGGGAGCAGTACTTC.

The V gene is TRBV24-1, the J gene TRBJ1-5; tentative D call: TRBD1 (6 bases). CDR3 length: 16 amino acids. Germline CDR1 and CDR2: KGHDR and SFDVKD. V lost 5 bases and J 2 bases, leaving 15 bases between the germline ends. The CDR3 bases are TGTGCCACCAGTGGTGTGACAGGAGGAGGCAATCAGCCCCAGCATTTT. It encodes CATSGVTGGGNQPQHF.

J is TRBJ1-2 and V is TRBV13; perhaps TRBD1 as D (6 bases). The CDR3 runs 12 residues. The ends were cut back, 5 bases at V and 7 bases at J, with 11 bases in the middle. The germline V gene has CDR1 PRHDT and CDR2 FYEKMQ (reference sequence). The CDR3 region is CASSRGGPGYTF. In nucleotides, the CDR3 is TGTGCCAGCAGCCGCGGGGGCCCTGGCTACACCTTC.

The sample holds a few counts of this clone. This chain connects TRBV14 to TRBJ1-2; D is undetermined. V was shortened by 2 bases and J by 8 bases, with 12 bases between the two germline ends. CDR3 length: 13 amino acids. Germline CDR1 is SGHDN and CDR2 is FVKESK. CDR3 bases: TGTGCCAGCAGCCAAAGTATTGCGCGGGGCTACACCTTC. Protein product: CASSQSIARGYTF.

The rearrangement joins TRBV5-1 to TRBJ2-3, with no clear D. Germline V lookup: CDR1 SGHRS, CDR2 YFSETQ. Between the trimmed V and J ends, which lost 0 bases and 0 bases, there was a span of 11 bases. The CDR3 is 16 residues long. DNA for the CDR3: TGCGCCAGCAGCTTGGTCCTAGATCCTAGCACAGATACGCAGTATTTT. This translates into CASSLVLDPSTDTQYF.

The V gene is TRBV10-3, the J gene TRBJ2-3, with 9 bases lining up with TRBD2. Unmatched junction bases numbered 8, after V lost 6 bases and J lost 4 bases. The CDR3 extends over 15 amino acids. The V gene's germline CDR1 is ENHRY and CDR2 SYGVKD. The CDR3 reads CAIRGGGGAPDTQYF. The CDR3 coding sequence is TGTGCCATCAGGGGAGGCGGGGGGGCACCAGATACGCAGTATTTT.

The CDR3 coding sequence is TGTGCCAGCAGTCGGGGGGGTGGGGAAAAACTGTTTTTT. Its protein product is CASSRGGGEKLFF. This chain links TRBV6-5 with TRBJ1-4; tentative D call: TRBD1 (5 bases). This CDR3 contains 13 residues. V shed 5 bases and J shed 8 bases, with 12 bases lying between them. Germline assignment: CDR1 MNHEY and CDR2 SVGAGI.

In DNA form, the CDR3 reads TGTGCCAGCAGCGTAGAAGGGGCGCGGCGGGAGACCCAGTACTTC. Translating it yields CASSVEGARRETQYF. The chain employs TRBV9 and TRBJ2-5, with TRBD1 as a possible D gene (5 bases). In germline, CDR1 is SGDLS, CDR2 YYNGEE. The germline V and J ends were trimmed by 0 bases and 5 bases, with 14 bases remaining between them. CDR3 size: 15 residues.

This chain links TRBV5-1 with TRBJ2-5; 7 bases align to TRBD2. V lost 4 bases and J lost 5; bases outside the gene matches: 8. Germline CDR1 and CDR2: SGHRS and YFSETQ. The CDR3 contains 14 residues. The CDR3 coding sequence is TGCGCCAGCAGCCATTCGGCGGGGGAGGAGACCCAGTACTTC. It codes for CASSHSAGEETQYF.

This chain connects TRBV5-1 to TRBJ2-1, with 10 bases aligning to TRBD2. CDR3 size: 17 residues. Unmatched junction bases numbered 9, after V lost 2 bases and J lost 4 bases. Germline-derived CDR1 and CDR2 are SGHRS and YFSETQ. CDR3 amino acids: CASSLSPGTSVYNEQFF. In DNA form, the CDR3 reads TGCGCCAGCAGCTTAAGCCCCGGGACTAGCGTATACAATGAGCAGTTCTTC.

Concerning this clone itself: A much larger clonotype is one base distant, so this may be a read error. The rearrangement links TRBV5-6 to TRBJ1-2; 7 bases are a match to TRBD1. Germline V gene lookup returns CDR1 SGHDT and CDR2 YYEEEE. V gave up 4 bases and J gave up 0 bases; unmatched junction bases: 3. The CDR3 is made up of 14 amino acids. The CDR3 region has the DNA TGTGCCAGCAGCCCTCAGGGGGCTAACTATGGCTACACCTTC. Translating it yields CASSPQGANYGYTF.

This clone was recorded only once. V and J are TRBV2 and TRBJ2-2, with TRBD1 identical over 12 bases. This CDR3 is 16 amino acids long. Germline V gene lookup returns CDR1 SNHLY and CDR2 FYNNEI. Trimming took 3 bases from V and 7 from J; bases not matched to a gene: 6. The CDR3 spells CASSEGQGALGGELFF. The CDR3 DNA reads as TGTGCCAGCAGTGAGGGACAGGGGGCGTTAGGCGGGGAGCTGTTTTTT. The full variable domain, with the rest looked up from reference TRBV2 and TRBJ2-2, is EPEVTQTPSHQVTQMGQEVILRCVPISNHLYFYWYRQILGQKVEFLVSFYNNEISEKSEIFDDQFSVERPDGSNFTLKIRSTKLEDSAMYFCASSEGQGALGGELFFGEGSRLTVL.

The chain joins TRBV2 to TRBJ1-6; D might be TRBD1 (5 bases). V lost 7 bases and J 2 bases, leaving 9 bases between the germline ends. This CDR3 comprises 14 residues. Germline assignment: CDR1 SNHLY and CDR2 FYNNEI. The CDR3 is CASNAGPYNSPLHF. In nucleotides, the CDR3 is TGTGCCAGCAACGCAGGGCCCTATAATTCACCCCTCCACTTT.

This chain links TRBV6-5 with TRBJ1-3; D might be TRBD1 (5 bases). Trimming removed 6 bases at V and 2 bases at J, with 14 bases between. Germline CDR1 reads MNHEY; CDR2 reads SVGAGI. This CDR3 comprises 15 residues. CDR3 sequence reads: CASRDSLSTGNTIYF. The CDR3, as DNA: TGTGCCAGCAGAGACAGCCTCTCGACTGGAAACACCATATATTTT.

The chain uses TRBV5-1 and TRBJ1-2; weak D call: TRBD1 (5 bases). With 6 bases removed from V and 8 bases from J, the gap between germline ends came to 17 bases. This CDR3 is 13 amino acids long. Germline values: CDR1 SGHRS, CDR2 YFSETQ. The CDR3 reads CASNSGGLTGYTF. CDR3 sequence (DNA): TGCGCCAGCAATAGTGGGGGGTTGACAGGCTACACCTTC.

About this clone itself: The same CDR3 also results from other DNA sequences found in this sample. The chain combines TRBV5-1 with TRBJ1-3; D not certain. Trimming removed 2 bases from V and 0 bases from J, with 9 bases in between. The CDR3 spans 15 residues. CDR1 SGHRS and CDR2 YFSETQ come from the germline V gene. The CDR3 nucleotides are TGCGCCAGCAGCTTAGACGGGTCCTCTGGAAACACCATATATTTT. Protein: CASSLDGSSGNTIYF.

The chain joins TRBV27 to TRBJ1-1, with a weak D call TRBD1 (5 bases). With 5 bases removed from V and 7 bases from J, the gap between germline ends came to 8 bases. Germline lookup yields CDR1 MNHEY and CDR2 SMNVEV (reference sequence). The CDR3 is made up of 11 amino acids. Here the CDR3 DNA reads TGTGCCAGCAGTCGTAGGGGTGAAGCTTTCTTT. Protein sequence: CASSRRGEAFF.

The sample holds a few counts of this clone. V usage is TRBV7-3 and J usage is TRBJ2-7, with D perhaps TRBD2 (5 bases). Per the germline V gene, CDR1 is SGHTA and CDR2 is FQGTGA. Trimming removed 2 bases from V and 6 bases from J, with 11 bases in between. The CDR3 covers 13 residues. CDR3 DNA: TGTGCCAGCAGCTTACTGGGAGTCGGCGAGCAGTACTTC. It yields the protein CASSLLGVGEQYF.

The V and J genes are TRBV7-2 and TRBJ1-1, with a tentative D call TRBD1 (5 bases). The V end was cut by 1 base, the J end by 2 bases, with 11 bases between. The CDR3 is 15 residues long. Per germline, CDR1 SGHTA and CDR2 FQGNSA. The CDR3 loop reads CASSLGSGPNTEAFF. The DNA for the CDR3 is TGTGCCAGCAGCTTAGGTTCAGGGCCTAACACTGAAGCTTTCTTT.

The CDR3 protein is CASSEAFREKLFF. CDR3 bases: TGTGCCAGCAGTGAAGCATTTCGTGAAAAACTGTTTTTT. The chain uses TRBV6-1 and TRBJ1-4, with unresolved D. V lost 0 bases and J lost 7, with 6 bases in between. Per germline, CDR1 MNHNS and CDR2 SASEGT. There are 13 residues in the CDR3.

This chain connects TRBV19 to TRBJ1-2, with TRBD1 as a possible D gene (5 bases). Trimming cost V 4 bases and J 8 bases, with 11 bases left between them. CDR3 length equals 12 residues. In germline, CDR1 is LNHDA, CDR2 SQIVND (reference sequence). The CDR3 region has the DNA TGTGCCAGTAGTACGGGGGGTAAGGGCTACACCTTC. The encoded protein is CASSTGGKGYTF.

The V call is TRBV3-1 (or the pseudogene TRBV3-2), the J call TRBJ2-2; possibly TRBD2 for D (5 bases). V lost 3 bases to trimming and J lost 8 bases, with 16 bases between them. Per the germline V gene, CDR1 is LGHDT and CDR2 is YNNKEL (reference sequence). The CDR3 extends over 15 amino acids. The CDR3 loop is CASSHLPASGGELFF. CDR3 in DNA: TGTGCCAGCAGCCACCTCCCTGCCTCGGGAGGGGAGCTGTTTTTT.

The genes are TRBV9 and TRBJ2-2; 8 nucleotides agree with TRBD1. Trimming took 3 bases from V and 4 from J; bases not matched to a gene: 8. In germline, CDR1 is SGDLS, CDR2 YYNGEE. CDR3 length: 16 amino acids. The CDR3 nucleotides are TGTGCCAGCAGCGGAAGACAGGGGTCGGGCACCGGGGAGCTGTTTTTT. Translated, it gives CASSGRQGSGTGELFF. Full variable domain (rest looked up from reference TRBV9 and TRBJ2-2): DSGVTQTPKHLITATGQRVTLRCSPRSGDLSVYWYQQSLDQGLQFLIQYYNGEERAKGNILERFSAQQFPDLHSELNLSSLELGDSALYFCASSGRQGSGTGELFFGEGSRLTVL.

Points on this clone: A much bigger clone sits one base away, suggesting this may be a read error. Distinct nucleotide sequences in the sample also encode this CDR3. The chain links TRBV29-1 to TRBJ2-2; 10 nucleotides match TRBD2. The CDR3 extends over 14 amino acids. Germline V gene data show CDR1 as SQVTM and CDR2 as ANQGSEA. Losses at the gene ends were 6 bases for V and 0 bases for J; bases not matched to a gene: 1. The CDR3 loop reads CSVGLAANTGELFF. The CDR3 DNA reads as TGCAGCGTCGGACTAGCGGCGAACACCGGGGAGCTGTTTTTT.

The sample holds one count of this clone. The V and J genes are TRBV2 and TRBJ1-2, with D unresolved. This CDR3 is 11 amino acids long. Germline V lookup: CDR1 SNHLY, CDR2 FYNNEI. V was cut by 7 bases and J by 8 bases, with 11 bases left in between. The CDR3 loop reads CASTRSGGYTF. DNA for the CDR3: TGTGCCAGCACCAGAAGCGGCGGCTACACCTTC.